What follows are 2 T cell receptor beta chains derived from one specimen sequenced in a study of blood T cell repertoires in COVID-19. The data were produced by immunoSEQ multiplex PCR, yet TCRdb's version contains in-frame clones alone and is incomplete. The sample lists 60,000 to 75,000 clones, approximately 85% seen once, with roughly 12% in the top ten. Input material: peripheral blood. These receptors all stem from a human donor in a cohort sampled during active COVID-19.

The rearrangement links TRBV18 to TRBJ1-5; maybe TRBD1 (5 bases). The CDR3 covers 13 residues. Trimming removed 2 bases from V and 9 bases from J, with 11 bases in between. Germline V gene sequence: CDR1 KGHSH, CDR2 LQKENI. CDR3 in amino acids: CASSPETVSPQHF. CDR3 coding DNA: TGTGCCAGCTCACCAGAGACAGTCTCGCCCCAGCATTTT.

This clone was counted once. The V gene is TRBV7-9, the J gene TRBJ1-1; D perhaps matches TRBD1 (5 bases). Trimming shortened V by 4 bases and J by 4 bases, and 13 bases separated the two germline ends. The CDR3 consists of 14 residues. The V gene's germline CDR1 is SEHNR and CDR2 FQNEAQ (reference sequence). The CDR3 region has the DNA TGTGCCAGCAGCTCCCACTTACAGGCCACTGAAGCTTTCTTT. Its translation is CASSSHLQATEAFF. Looking up the rest from reference TRBV7-9 and TRBJ1-1 gives the full variable domain: DTGVSQNPRHKITKRGQNVTFRCDPISEHNRLYWYRQTLGQGPEFLTYFQNEAQLEKSRLLSDRFSAERPKGSFSTLEIQRTEQGDSAMYLCASSSHLQATEAFFGQGTRLTVV.